A selection of T cell receptor beta chains follows, all from one sample in a study of regulatory T cells in long-lasting Graves disease. One entry per CDR3 protein results from TCRdb running MiXCR on the multiplex PCR reads. The table has approximately 400,000 distinct CDR3 sequences, around 24% seen once. The sample in question was peripheral blood mononuclear cells (PBMCs), obtained when the disease was refractory, from a patient treated with antithyroid drugs. Receptor source: a female donor with Graves disease. The CDR3 runs from the conserved cysteine through the conserved F or W. D genes are given only for firm matches. A row's size may be missing; if present it is once, few, many or a size class.

>TRBJ2-2|NA|TRBD1|TRBV30
TGTGCCTGGAGTCCTGGCCGGACAGGGGGATACACCGGGGAGCTGTTTTTT
CAWSPGRTGGYTGELFF
>TRBJ2-2|few|TRBD2|TRBV20-1
TGCAGTGCTAGAGTAACGACTAGCGGGAGCGCCGGGGAGCTGTTTTTT
CSARVTTSGSAGELFF
>TRBJ1-5|many|TRBD1|TRBV28
TGTGCCAGCAGCAGGGGGCGAAGCAATCAGCCCCAGCATTTT
CASSRGRSNQPQHF
>TRBJ1-1|few|NA|TRBV30
TGTGCCTGGAGCCACCGGGCCTCCCTAAGGGGCACTGAAGCTTTCTTT
CAWSHRASLRGTEAFF
>TRBJ2-3|NA|TRBD2|TRBV6-1
TGTGCCAGCACCGAACCCCGCCCGACTAGCAGTGGGGGAGATACGCAGTATTTT
CASTEPRPTSSGGDTQYF
>TRBJ1-1|few|TRBD1|TRBV12-5
TGTGCTAGTGGTTTGACAGGGGACACTGAAGCTTTCTTT
CASGLTGDTEAFF
>TRBJ2-1|few|TRBD2|TRBV2
TGTGCCAGCAGTCAACCGGGACTAGCGGGACCCAGCTCCTACAATGAGCAGTTCTTC
CASSQPGLAGPSSYNEQFF
>TRBJ1-6|many|NA|TRBV27
TGTGCCAGCAGGTCCGGGTTCCCTAATTCACCCCTCCACTTT
CASRSGFPNSPLHF
>TRBJ2-1|NA|NA|TRBV7-2
TGTGCCAGCACAAAAAGGCCGGGCCAACACAATGAGCAGTTCTTC
CASTKRPGQHNEQFF
>TRBJ2-5|many|TRBD1|TRBV28
TGTGCCGCCTCGGGGACAGACCAAGAGACCCAGTACTTC
CAASGTDQETQYF
>TRBJ2-7|few|NA|TRBV9
TGTGCCAGCAGCGTCGACGGGCTTAGCTCCTACGAGCAGTACTTC
CASSVDGLSSYEQYF
>TRBJ2-7|few|NA|TRBV10-3
TGTGCCATCAGCTTAGCGGATACCTCCTACGAGCAGTACTTC
CAISLADTSYEQYF
>TRBJ1-2|once|TRBD1|TRBV7-2
TGTGCCAGCAGCCAATACCAGGGGGCCACTAACTATGGCTACGCCTTC
CASSQYQGATNYGYAF
>TRBJ1-1|many|NA|TRBV20-1
TGCAGTGCTAAGGAGAACACTGAAGCTTTCTTT
CSAKENTEAFF
>TRBJ1-3|NA|NA|TRBV30
TGTGCCTACAACGGTAGAAACACCATATATTTT
CAYNGRNTIYF
>TRBJ1-1|few|TRBD1|TRBV5-8
TGTGCCAGCAGCTTCGACCGACAGGGTATACCTGAAGCTTTCTTT
CASSFDRQGIPEAFF
>TRBJ1-2|NA|NA|TRBV27
TGTGCCAGCAGTTCCTTCCGGGGTGTTCCAAGAAAGGGCTACACCTTC
CASSSFRGVPRKGYTF
>TRBJ2-2|many|TRBD1|TRBV12-3/TRBV12-4
TGTGCCAGCAGTTCCACAGGGGCCCTGGGGACCGGGGAGCTGTTTTTT
CASSSTGALGTGELFF
>TRBJ2-5|many|TRBD2|TRBV28
TGTGCCAGCAGCCTGCCGTTGGGAGGGCAAGAGACCCAGTACTTC
CASSLPLGGQETQYF
>TRBJ2-7|few|NA|TRBV20-1
TGCAGTGCCAGAAAATCCTACGAGCAGTACTTC
CSARKSYEQYF
>TRBJ2-7|NA|NA|TRBV6-1
TGTGCCAGCAGTCCCAGACTAATTTACGAGCAGTACTTC
CASSPRLIYEQYF
>TRBJ2-7|NA|NA|TRBV13
TGTGCCAGCAGCTTAGGGGTCGGCAGGGGGGTCTACGAGCAGTACTTC
CASSLGVGRGVYEQYF
>TRBJ1-5|many|NA|TRBV12-3/TRBV12-4
TGTGCCAGCAGTCCCGAGGCGAGGAGCAATCAGCCCCAGCATTTT
CASSPEARSNQPQHF
>TRBJ2-2|NA|NA|TRBV7-2
TGTGCCAGCAGCTCTCCAGGCGGGGCGAACACCGGGGAGCTGTTTTTT
CASSSPGGANTGELFF
>TRBJ2-1|NA|TRBD2|TRBV27
TGTGCCAGCAGTAGCGGGAGGACCTACAATGAGCAGTTCTTC
CASSSGRTYNEQFF
>TRBJ2-1|NA|TRBD2|TRBV5-1
TGCGCCAGCAGCCCCAAACAGGGGACTAGCGTAAAATACAATGAGCAGTTCTTC
CASSPKQGTSVKYNEQFF
>TRBJ1-5|NA|NA|TRBV4-3
TGCGCCAGCAGCCAAGAGAATAGCAATCAGCCCCAGCATTTT
CASSQENSNQPQHF
>TRBJ2-7|many|NA|TRBV11-1
TGTGCCAGCAGCTTAGCGGTCCACGAGCAGTACTTC
CASSLAVHEQYF
>TRBJ2-2|NA|TRBD2|TRBV9
TGTGCCAGCAGCACCAGGACTAGCGGGAACACCGGGGAGCTGTTTTTT
CASSTRTSGNTGELFF
>TRBJ2-7|many|TRBD2|TRBV7-2
TGTGCCAGCAGCTTAGGTGTAGCGGGAGGGCTTGAGCAGTACTTC
CASSLGVAGGLEQYF
>TRBJ1-2|NA|NA|TRBV30
TGTGCCTGGAGTGTACAGGCCCTCGCGGGGTATGGCTACACCTTC
CAWSVQALAGYGYTF
>TRBJ2-5|few|NA|TRBV4-1
TGCGCCAGCAGCCAAGTTCTCCGGGAAGAGACCCAGTACTTC
CASSQVLREETQYF
>TRBJ2-7|many|TRBD1|TRBV7-2
TGTGCCAGCAACTCCCCTTCTTCAGGGGGCCTCGAGCAGTACTTC
CASNSPSSGGLEQYF
>TRBJ1-4|NA|NA|TRBV30
TGTGCCTGGAGGGGATGGGACGGTAATGAAAAACTGTTTTTT
CAWRGWDGNEKLFF
>TRBJ2-2|few|NA|TRBV29-1
TGCAGCGGACGCTCGAACACCGGGGAGCTGTTTTTT
CSGRSNTGELFF
>TRBJ2-2|NA|NA|TRBV20-1
TGCAGTGCTGACCGGGACGGGAACACCGGGGAGCTGTTTTTT
CSADRDGNTGELFF
>TRBJ2-7|NA|TRBD2|TRBV7-2
TGTGCCAGCAGCTTAGCGGGACTAGCGGGAGTCGAGCAGTACTTC
CASSLAGLAGVEQYF
>TRBJ1-3|few|NA|TRBV28
TGTGCCAGCAGCCAAGACACCTCTGGAAACACCATATATTTT
CASSQDTSGNTIYF
>TRBJ1-2|many|TRBD1|TRBV20-1
TGCAGTGCTAGAGATGTTATCGTTCGCCGGGACAGGGATCACTATGGCTACACCTTC
CSARDVIVRRDRDHYGYTF
>TRBJ1-1|few|NA|TRBV30
TGTGCCTGGACTCCGGGAATGGACACTGAAGCTTTCTTT
CAWTPGMDTEAFF